This T cell receptor (beta chain) derives from a study of T cell changes during pregnancy in multiple sclerosis. The CDR3 length is 14 residues. Looked up from germline, CDR1 is SGHAT and CDR2 is FQNNGV. Trimming left V 2 bases short and J 3 bases short, with 11 bases between. Repertoires were generated with immunoSEQ multiplex PCR, while TCRdb's copy carries only in-frame clones and drops some. The sample records 50,000 to 75,000 clones, about 93% being singletons. This receptor was obtained from a female donor in good health, enrolled as a control in a pregnancy study. The sequencing here drew on peripheral blood, taken in the third trimester of pregnancy. V is TRBV11-2 and J is TRBJ2-7, with D unresolved. The CDR3, as DNA: TGTGCCAGCAGCTTAAACATTATATACTACGAGCAGTACTTC. Translating it yields CASSLNIIYYEQYF.